This TCR beta chain was sequenced in a study of OX40 agonist ivuxolimab in advanced cancers. TCRdb's copy holds only in-frame clones and misses some; the assay was immunoSEQ multiplex PCR. Of tens of thousands of clones in the sample, around 88% were seen once. CDR1 is SEHNR, CDR2 FQNEAQ, per germline (reference sequence). The CDR3 spans 14 residues. Trimming removed 1 base at V and 6 bases at J, with 11 bases between. Turning to this clone: The antigen remains undetermined.

Study results and caveats: With doses of 0.1 to 3.0 mg/kg, CD4+ and CD8+ blood T cells had undergone clonal expansion by week 6.

The sequencing here drew on CD4+ or CD8+ T cells sorted from blood, taken in a trial of the OX40 agonist ivuxolimab. This sequence was found in an adult with an advanced solid tumor such as melanoma, head and neck, liver or kidney cancer. The V call is TRBV7-9, the J call TRBJ2-3; D unresolved. This CDR3 reads CASSLDTIWDTQYF. As DNA, the CDR3 is TGTGCCAGCAGCTTAGATACCATCTGGGATACGCAGTATTTT.